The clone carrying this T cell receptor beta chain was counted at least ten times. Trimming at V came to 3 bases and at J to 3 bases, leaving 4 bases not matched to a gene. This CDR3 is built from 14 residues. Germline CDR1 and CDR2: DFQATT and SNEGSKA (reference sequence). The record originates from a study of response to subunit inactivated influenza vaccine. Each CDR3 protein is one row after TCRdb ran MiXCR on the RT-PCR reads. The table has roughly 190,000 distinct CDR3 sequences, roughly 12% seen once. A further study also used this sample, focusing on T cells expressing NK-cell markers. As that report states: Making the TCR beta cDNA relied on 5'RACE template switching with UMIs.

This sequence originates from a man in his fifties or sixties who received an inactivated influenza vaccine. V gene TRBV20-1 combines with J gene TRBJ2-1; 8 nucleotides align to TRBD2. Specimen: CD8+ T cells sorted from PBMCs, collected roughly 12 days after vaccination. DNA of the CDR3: TGCAGTGCTAGCGGGGGGGAGGTCTACAATGAGCAGTTCTTC. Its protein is CSASGGEVYNEQFF.